This T cell receptor (beta chain) was documented in a study of response to subunit inactivated influenza vaccine. The study, taken as a whole, reports: Each seasonal influenza vaccination recruits few new T cells, the authors suggested.

This CDR3 has 16 residues. V was clipped by 4 bases and J by 0 bases; unmatched bases: 2. Germline CDR1 and CDR2: PRHDT and FYEKMQ (reference sequence). MiXCR, applied by TCRdb to the RT-PCR reads, yields one record per CDR3 protein. The repertoire holds about 170,000 distinct CDR3 sequences, with around 10% as singletons. Of note for this clonotype: Its antigen is undetermined.

The chain couples TRBV13 to TRBJ2-1; TRBD2 agrees at 11 bases. The sample in question was CD8+ T cells sorted from PBMCs, obtained less than 30 months after vaccination. This clonotype was obtained from a man aged 50 to 69 who received an inactivated influenza vaccine. The CDR3 DNA reads as TGTGCCAGCAGCTCCGGGACTAGCGGCTCCTACAATGAGCAGTTCTTC. Translated, it gives CASSSGTSGSYNEQFF.